This T cell receptor beta chain was found in a study of metastatic and nonmetastatic thyroid tumors. General study points: The reported finding was significantly higher TCR beta diversity in malignant thyroid tumors relative to benign nodules, in blood and tumor.

This clone has ten or more counts. Its antigen remains unidentified. MiXCR was used by TCRdb to re-call the PCR reads. The top ten hold about a fifth of the sample, which has tens of thousands of clones, around 40% seen once. Thyroid surgery took place with no prior treatment in any patient. Sequenced sample: blood. The clonotype was recovered from a male donor with papillary thyroid cancer or a benign thyroid nodule (not recorded which). Some clones in this sample may be carry-over from other donors' samples.

CDR3 nucleotides: TGTGCCTGGAGTACTGGTCCTAATCAGCCCCAGCATTTT. Its protein is CAWSTGPNQPQHF. The gene calls are TRBV30 and TRBJ1-5; D is undetermined. Between the trimmed V and J ends, which lost 2 bases and 4 bases, there was a span of 9 bases. The CDR3 is 13 residues long. CDR1 is GTSNPN, CDR2 SVGIG, per germline (reference sequence).